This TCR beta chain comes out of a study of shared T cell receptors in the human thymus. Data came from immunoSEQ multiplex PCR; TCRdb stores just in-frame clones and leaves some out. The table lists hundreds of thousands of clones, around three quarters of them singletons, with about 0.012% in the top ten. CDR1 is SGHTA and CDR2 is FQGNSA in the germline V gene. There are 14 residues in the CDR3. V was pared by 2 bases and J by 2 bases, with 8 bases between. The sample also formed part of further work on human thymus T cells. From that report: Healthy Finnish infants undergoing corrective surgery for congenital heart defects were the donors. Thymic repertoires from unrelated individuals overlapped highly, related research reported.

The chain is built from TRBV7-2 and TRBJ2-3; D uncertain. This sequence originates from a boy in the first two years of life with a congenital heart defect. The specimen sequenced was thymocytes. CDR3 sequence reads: CASSLRLFTDTQYF. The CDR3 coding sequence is TGTGCCAGCAGCTTACGACTGTTCACAGATACGCAGTATTTT.